The rows below give T cell receptor beta chains drawn from one sample of a study of graft-versus-host responses after intestinal transplantation. These TCRs' antigens remain unknown. Clones were read by immunoSEQ multiplex PCR, and TCRdb kept only the in-frame ones, dropping some. The data hold 130,000 to 150,000 clones, with around 90% observed a single time. Sequencing used unstimulated CD4+ T cells sorted from spleen or lymph node cells, obtained before intestinal transplant. These receptors originate from a human donor who received an intestinal transplant. The CDR3 runs from the conserved cysteine through the conserved F or W. Each record gives: D gene, clone size, V gene, J gene, CDR3 DNA, CDR3 protein. The D gene is left open where the match is weak. Part of the rows lack a size; the others show once, few, many or a class for expanded clones.

>TRBD2|-|TRBV30|TRBJ2-3
TGTGCCTGGAGATACGGGACTAGCGGGAGTTTGGGTACGCAGTATTTT
CAWRYGTSGSLGTQYF
>TRBD2|-|TRBV6-6|TRBJ2-1
TGTGCCAGCAGTCGTCCGGCGGGAGCATTCAATGAGCAGTTCTTC
CASSRPAGAFNEQFF
>TRBD2|-|TRBV5-1|TRBJ2-5
TGCGCCAGCAGCCTGGGACTAGCGGGAGTGGGAGAGACCCAGTACTTC
CASSLGLAGVGETQYF
>TRBD1|-|TRBV10-3|TRBJ2-7
TGTGCCATCACTCCGGGACAGGGCTACGAGCAGTACTTC
CAITPGQGYEQYF
>TRBD1|few|TRBV30|TRBJ1-3
TGTGCCTGGAGTACGGGGACAGGGTATAGCACCATATATTTT
CAWSTGTGYSTIYF
>-|-|TRBV5-4|TRBJ2-1
TGTGCCAGCAGCCTCGCGGGTCCTCCCACGGAAAGCTCCTACAATGAGCAGTTCTTC
CASSLAGPPTESSYNEQFF
>-|-|TRBV28|TRBJ2-2
TGTGCCACCCTGGAAAGGATGGCCGGGGAGCTGTTTTTT
CATLERMAGELFF
>TRBD1|-|TRBV10-3|TRBJ1-3
TGTGCCATCAGTGCTCAGGGGGGCGCGGACACCATATATTTT
CAISAQGGADTIYF
>-|-|TRBV30|TRBJ2-7
TGTGCCTGGGCCAGGACAGTCCTTCTGAACGAGCAGTACTTC
CAWARTVLLNEQYF
>TRBD1|-|TRBV7-9|TRBJ1-1
TGTGCCAGCAGCTTCTGGCAGGGGGCCGGCACTGAAGCTTTCTTT
CASSFWQGAGTEAFF
>-|-|TRBV5-1|TRBJ1-6
TGCGCCAGCAGCCGAGAGGCCAATAATTCACCCCTCCACTTT
CASSREANNSPLHF
>-|-|TRBV21-1|TRBJ2-7
TGTGCCAGCAATCCGGGACAGGGGGCTTATCGTTCGAGAAGAGCCTACGAGCAGTACTTC
CASNPGQGAYRSRRAYEQYF
>-|-|TRBV7-9|TRBJ2-3
TGTGCCAGCAGCCCTACTGGGCTAGTCACGGGGGATACGCAGTATTTT
CASSPTGLVTGDTQYF
>-|-|TRBV18|TRBJ2-7
TGTGCCAGCTCACCAAGGGTTAGCGGCAGGTCTTCCTACGAGCAGTACTTC
CASSPRVSGRSSYEQYF
>TRBD1|-|TRBV10-3|TRBJ1-2
TGTGCCATCAGAACAAAGACAGGGGACTATGGCTACACCTTC
CAIRTKTGDYGYTF
>TRBD1|-|TRBV7-3|TRBJ1-1
TGTGCCAGCAGCCCGGGACAGGCGAACACTGAAGCTTTCTTT
CASSPGQANTEAFF
>TRBD1|-|TRBV28|TRBJ2-1
TGTGCCAGCAGTTCGCCCCCCGGGACAGGGAACAATGAGCAGTTCTTC
CASSSPPGTGNNEQFF
>TRBD2|-|TRBV10-3|TRBJ2-7
TGTGCCATCAGTGCCCTAACTAGCGGAAACTACGAGCAGTACTTC
CAISALTSGNYEQYF
>-|-|TRBV5-6|TRBJ2-3
TGTGCCAGCAGCTTGACAGTAGGACCCACAGATACGCAGTATTTT
CASSLTVGPTDTQYF
>-|-|TRBV20-1|TRBJ2-7
TGCAGTGCGAAGCGGGTCTACGAGCAGTACTTC
CSAKRVYEQYF
>TRBD1|-|TRBV7-2|TRBJ1-2
TGTGCCAGCAGCTTAGAAGGACAGGGGGCCGGAGACTATGGCTACACCTTC
CASSLEGQGAGDYGYTF
>-|-|TRBV9|TRBJ1-1
TGTGCCAGCAGCGTAGAAGTGAGTACTGAAGCTTTCTTT
CASSVEVSTEAFF
>TRBD2|-|TRBV7-6|TRBJ2-7
TGTGCCAGCAGCTTAGGAGCGGGAGTGGGTGAGCAGTACTTC
CASSLGAGVGEQYF
>-|-|TRBV6-5|TRBJ2-7
TGTGCCAGCAGTTACTCGATAAGTTCCTACGAGCAGTACTTC
CASSYSISSYEQYF
>TRBD2|-|TRBV10-3|TRBJ2-2
TGTGCCATCAGTAAGGGGACTAGCGGGAGGTCCGGGGAGCTGTTTTTT
CAISKGTSGRSGELFF
>-|-|TRBV5-1|TRBJ2-7
TGCGCCAGCAGCTTAGACCCCCGGCCCACCTACGAGCAGTACTTC
CASSLDPRPTYEQYF
>-|-|TRBV7-9|TRBJ1-5
TGTGCCAGCAGCTTAAATGGACAGTACCAGCCCCAGCATTTT
CASSLNGQYQPQHF
>-|-|TRBV6-5|TRBJ1-2
TGTGCCAGCAGTTATTTGGACGGTTATGGCTACACCTTC
CASSYLDGYGYTF
>-|-|TRBV5-4|TRBJ2-7
TGTGCCAGCAGCGAGATTAGCGGTCAAAACTACGAGCAGTACTTC
CASSEISGQNYEQYF
>-|few|TRBV19|TRBJ2-5
TGTGCCAGTAGTGAAGGGCGGGTGCAAGAGACCCAGTACTTC
CASSEGRVQETQYF
>TRBD2|-|TRBV28|TRBJ2-3
TGTGCCAGCAGTAAACCCCGACTAGCGGGTCACAGCACAGATACGCAGTATTTT
CASSKPRLAGHSTDTQYF
>-|-|TRBV28|TRBJ1-5
TGTGCCAGCAGTTTATCCCCGGGCCCGGGCGGTCAGCCCCAGCATTTT
CASSLSPGPGGQPQHF
>-|once|TRBV7-2|TRBJ2-1
TGTGCCAGCAGCTTGGCCGGCAGGTACAATGAGCAGTTCTTC
CASSLAGRYNEQFF
>TRBD2|-|TRBV30|TRBJ2-1
TGTGCCTGGAGGGGACTAGCGGGATTCGGGAATGAGCAGTTCTTC
CAWRGLAGFGNEQFF
>TRBD1|-|TRBV29-1|TRBJ1-1
TGCAGCGTGTACAGGGGGGTGAACACTGAAGCTTTCTTT
CSVYRGVNTEAFF
>TRBD1|-|TRBV28|TRBJ1-1
TGTGCCAGCAGGCTTAGGGACAGGAGACTGAACACTGAAGCTTTCTTT
CASRLRDRRLNTEAFF
>-|-|TRBV27|TRBJ1-3
TGTGCCAGCAGTTTACCGCTATCTGGAAACACCATATATTTT
CASSLPLSGNTIYF
>-|-|TRBV5-4|TRBJ1-2
TGTGCCAGCAGTCCTAACCACCCGGGTGCGGAGGATGGCTACACCTTC
CASSPNHPGAEDGYTF
>-|-|TRBV30|TRBJ2-7
TGTGCCTGGAGTGTACCAGGGCGGCTGTTCTACGAGCAGTACTTC
CAWSVPGRLFYEQYF
>TRBD1|-|TRBV19|TRBJ1-2
TGTGCCAGCCTGAGAACAGGGGGGGGCTATGGCTACACCTTC
CASLRTGGGYGYTF
>-|-|TRBV5-1|TRBJ2-7
TGCGCCAGCAGCTTGTTCGGCAGGTCCTACGAGCAGTACTTC
CASSLFGRSYEQYF
>TRBD2|once|TRBV5-1|TRBJ2-2
TGCGCCAGCAGAGCCGGGACTAGCGTAACCGGGGAGCTGTTTTTT
CASRAGTSVTGELFF
>TRBD2|-|TRBV19|TRBJ2-1
TGTGCCAGTAGTATCCCCGGGAGGGCCTACAATGAGCAGTTCTTC
CASSIPGRAYNEQFF
>-|few|TRBV7-9|TRBJ1-2
TGTGCCAGCAACCGACAGAATTTTAACTATGGCTACACCTTC
CASNRQNFNYGYTF
>-|-|TRBV19|TRBJ1-1
TGTGCCAGTAGAGCCCAAGGGTGGGGCACTGAAGCTTTCTTT
CASRAQGWGTEAFF
>TRBD2|-|TRBV18|TRBJ2-7
TGTGCCAGCTCACGCAGCGGGGCTAGGCCCTACGAGCAGTACTTC
CASSRSGARPYEQYF
>-|-|TRBV28|TRBJ1-3
TGTGCCAGCAGTTGGGGCCCCCAACACCCGGGGGTGAGCTCTGGAAACACCATATATTTT
CASSWGPQHPGVSSGNTIYF
>-|-|TRBV6-5|TRBJ2-6
TGTGCCAGCAGTTTAAGACAGGTCTCTGGGGCCAACGTCCTGACTTTC
CASSLRQVSGANVLTF
>TRBD2|once|TRBV6-1|TRBJ2-1
TGTGCCAGCACCGCCGGGACTAGCGTACACAATGAGCAGTTCTTC
CASTAGTSVHNEQFF
>TRBD1|-|TRBV9|TRBJ1-1
TGTGCCAGCAGCGTAGAGGGGGCCGCTGACGGCACTGAAGCTTTCTTT
CASSVEGAADGTEAFF
>-|-|TRBV28|TRBJ1-1
TGTGCCAGCAGGAGGTCCTTGCACACTGAAGCTTTCTTT
CASRRSLHTEAFF
>TRBD1|-|TRBV19|TRBJ2-5
TGTGCCAGTAGTTCACGCCCTGGGACAGGGGATCGAGAGACCCAGTACTTC
CASSSRPGTGDRETQYF
>-|-|TRBV19|TRBJ2-3
TGTGCCAGTAGTCCAACGACAGATACGCAGTATTTT
CASSPTTDTQYF